The TCR beta chain under discussion was sequenced for a study of shared T cell receptors in the human thymus. TCRdb keeps only in-frame clones here, not all; method: immunoSEQ multiplex PCR. The sample has some 700,000 clones; 70% to 90% are singletons. These data also formed part of another study, on human thymus T cells.

The TCR originated in a boy in the first two years of life with a congenital heart defect. Material for sequencing was thymocytes.

The CDR3 protein is CASSFGGEPHNEQFF. DNA for the CDR3: TGTGCCAGCAGCTTTGGGGGGGAGCCCCACAATGAGCAGTTCTTC. The chain has TRBV11-3 and TRBJ2-1; 7 bases align to TRBD2. In germline, CDR1 is SGHNT, CDR2 YENEEA. The CDR3 is made up of 15 amino acids. With 3 bases clipped from V and 5 bases from J, the junction kept 7 bases outside the gene matches.